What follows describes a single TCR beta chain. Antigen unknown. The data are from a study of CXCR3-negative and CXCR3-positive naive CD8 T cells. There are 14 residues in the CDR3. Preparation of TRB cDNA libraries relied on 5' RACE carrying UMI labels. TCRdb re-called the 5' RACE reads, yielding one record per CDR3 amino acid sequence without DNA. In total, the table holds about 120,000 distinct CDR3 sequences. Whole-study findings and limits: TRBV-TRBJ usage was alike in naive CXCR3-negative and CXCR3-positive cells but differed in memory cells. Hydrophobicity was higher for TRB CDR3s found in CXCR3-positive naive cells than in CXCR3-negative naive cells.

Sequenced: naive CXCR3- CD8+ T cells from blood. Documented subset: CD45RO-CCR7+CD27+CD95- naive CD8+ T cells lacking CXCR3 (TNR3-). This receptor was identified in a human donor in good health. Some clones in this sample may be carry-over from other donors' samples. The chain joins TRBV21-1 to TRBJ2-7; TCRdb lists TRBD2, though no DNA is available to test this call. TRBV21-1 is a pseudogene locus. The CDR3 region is CASSKPSGCYEQYF.